This T cell receptor beta chain comes out of a study of cytomegalovirus exposure and HLA in healthy donors. Study overall: The same platform was used for the 120 validation repertoires and the roughly 720 first-cohort repertoires, a later analysis reported.

A remark on this clone: Antigen: not known. One end of the junction does not line up with germline, which may come from a read error.

It was the roughly 130-subject validation cohort, separate from the approximately 700-subject first cohort, to which the donors belonged. TCRdb's table, derived via immunoSEQ multiplex PCR, lists solely in-frame clones and lacks some. The sample carries fewer than 90,000 clones, about 95% recorded once. CDR1 and CDR2 from the germline V gene are SSHAT and FNYEAQ (reference sequence). The length of the CDR3 is 16 residues. Study findings and constraints: Rarity marked most TCR sequences, yet some public TCRs occurred in many donors. Researchers counted approximately 160 TCR beta chains as cytomegalovirus-associated.

The TCR originated in a man younger than 35 in good health and CMV-seropositive. Sequencing was carried out using PBMCs. The chain employs TRBV7-7 and TRBJ2-6, with D hard to call. Here the CDR3 DNA reads TGTGCTAGCAGCTCCACACTGACTTCTGGGGCCAACGTCCTGACTTTC. Translation: CASSSTLTSGANVLTF. The full variable domain, completed using reference TRBV7-7 and TRBJ2-6, is GAGVSQSPRYKVTKRGQDVTLRCDPISSHATLYWYQQALGQGPEFLTYFNYEAQPDKSGLPSDRFSAERPEGSISTLTIQRTEQRDSAMYRCASSSTLTSGANVLTFGAGSRLTVL.